This passage covers 15 T cell receptor beta chains from one sample sequenced in a study of cytomegalovirus exposure and HLA in healthy donors. PCR involved 60 Vbeta and 13 Jbeta primers. Assay: immunoSEQ multiplex PCR; the TCRdb copy retains only in-frame clones and omits some. In the table there are some 150,000 clones, approximately 79% of which are singletons. Sequenced: PBMCs. All receptors come from a male donor in good health and CMV-seronegative.

This chain joins TRBV5-4 and TRBJ1-2; TRBD1 aligns across 8 bases. Germline V gene data show CDR1 as SGHNT and CDR2 as YYREEE (reference sequence). After removal of 3 bases from V and 7 bases from J, the junction contained 11 bases not matched to a gene. CDR3 length equals 15 residues. The CDR3 is CASSSQTRGQGGYTF. Written as DNA, the CDR3 is TGTGCCAGCAGCTCCCAGACCAGGGGGCAGGGTGGCTACACCTTC.

The CDR3 region is CATSRRTGNTDTQYF. The CDR3 DNA sequence: TGTGCCACCAGCAGAAGGACAGGGAACACAGATACGCAGTATTTT. The J gene is TRBJ2-3, the V gene TRBV15; 8 positions agree with TRBD1. V lost 2 bases, J lost 2 bases, and 3 bases stayed unmatched. Germline V lookup: CDR1 LNHNV, CDR2 YYDKDF (reference sequence). The CDR3 length is 15 residues.

V is TRBV7-2 and J is TRBJ1-2; 8 positions agree with TRBD1. Per the germline V gene, CDR1 is SGHTA and CDR2 is FQGNSA. The CDR3 is 14 amino acids. J gave up 8 bases and V 3 bases, and 8 bases lay outside the gene matches. CDR3 loop: CASSFPGGAEGYTF. In nucleotides, the CDR3 is TGTGCCAGCAGCTTCCCAGGGGGCGCCGAGGGCTACACCTTC. Using reference TRBV7-2 and TRBJ1-2 for the parts outside the CDR3, the full variable domain is GAGVSQSPSNKVTEKGKDVELRCDPISGHTALYWYRQSLGQGLEFLIYFQGNSAPDKSGLPSDRFSAERTGGSVSTLTIQRTQQEDSAVYLCASSFPGGAEGYTFGSGTRLTVV.

In its sample, this clone was seen a few times. The chain couples TRBV6-5 to TRBJ1-6; D remains ambiguous. Germline V gene lookup returns CDR1 MNHEY and CDR2 SVGAGI. Trimming cost V 8 bases and J 5 bases, with 13 bases left between them. The CDR3 is 14 amino acids. Here the CDR3 DNA reads TGTGCCAGCTGCCGTGAGGTGGATAATTCACCCCTCCACTTT. Its translation: CASCREVDNSPLHF.

This clone was picked up one time. The chain has TRBV29-1 and TRBJ1-3; D is perhaps TRBD1 (6 bases). The CDR3 spans 18 residues. V lost 0 bases and J 0 bases, leaving 18 bases between the germline ends. CDR1 is SQVTM, CDR2 ANQGSEA, per germline. The CDR3 DNA sequence: TGCAGCGTTGAAGATCCGCTCGAAAGGGGGATCTCTGGAAACACCATATATTTT. This gives the protein CSVEDPLERGISGNTIYF.

This clone was seen more than once but under ten times. The V gene is TRBV5-1, the J gene TRBJ2-7; no definite D call. This CDR3 comprises 14 residues. CDR1 SGHRS and CDR2 YFSETQ come from the germline V gene. Trimming stripped 1 base from V and 5 bases from J, with 13 bases between. CDR3 amino acids: CASSLMTSDDEQYF. The CDR3 DNA is TGCGCCAGCAGCTTGATGACCAGCGATGACGAGCAGTACTTC.

Here the CDR3 DNA reads TGTGCCAGCGGGACAGGGGTCGGAAACACCATATATTTT. Translating it yields CASGTGVGNTIYF. The rearrangement links TRBV7-2 to TRBJ1-3; 10 positions agree with TRBD1. This CDR3 is 13 amino acids long. The J segment lost 4 bases and the V segment lost 8 bases, leaving 2 bases of the junction unmatched. The germline V gene has CDR1 SGHTA and CDR2 FQGNSA.

The rearrangement links TRBV5-1 to TRBJ1-4; no definite D call. Germline V lookup: CDR1 SGHRS, CDR2 YFSETQ. This CDR3 has 13 residues. The V gene lost 5 bases and the J gene lost 0 bases, with 5 bases spanning the gap. This CDR3 reads CASRVATNEKLFF. CDR3 coding DNA: TGCGCCAGCAGAGTAGCAACTAATGAAAAACTGTTTTTT.

The rearrangement joins TRBV27 to TRBJ2-1; 9 bases fit TRBD1. The germline gives CDR1 MNHEY, CDR2 SMNVEV (reference sequence). V lost 5 bases and J lost 5; bases outside the gene matches: 4. The CDR3 has 14 residues. This chain's CDR3 is CASSLRDRDNEQFF. Written as DNA, the CDR3 is TGTGCCAGCAGTCTCCGGGACAGGGACAATGAGCAGTTCTTC.

Of note for this clone: Other DNA sequences in the sample encode the same CDR3. The V call is TRBV6-1, the J call TRBJ1-5, with no clear D. Per the germline V gene, CDR1 is MNHNS and CDR2 is SASEGT. Between the trimmed V and J ends, which lost 2 bases and 0 bases, there was a span of 11 bases. The CDR3 length is 16 residues. CDR3 nucleotides: TGTGCCAGCAGTGAACGGGGTGTGTATAGCAATCAGCCCCAGCATTTT. Its protein is CASSERGVYSNQPQHF.

This clone was seen a few times. J is TRBJ1-5 and V is TRBV5-1; D call uncertain. This CDR3 has 16 amino acids. The germline gives CDR1 SGHRS, CDR2 YFSETQ. Trimming cost V 0 bases and J 0 bases, with 10 bases left between them. The CDR3 protein is CASSLEGGNSNQPQHF. DNA for the CDR3: TGCGCCAGCAGCTTGGAAGGCGGGAATAGCAATCAGCCCCAGCATTTT.

CDR3 sequence reads: CASSVGSVQETQYF. Written as DNA, the CDR3 is TGTGCCAGCAGCGTAGGGTCAGTTCAAGAGACCCAGTACTTC. J is TRBJ2-5 and V is TRBV9; no clear D. The CDR3 loop spans 14 amino acids. Trimming stripped 0 bases from V and 2 bases from J, with 8 bases between. The germline gives CDR1 SGDLS, CDR2 YYNGEE.

The chain is built from TRBV5-1 and TRBJ2-1; no clear D. V shed 3 bases and J shed 9 bases, with 10 bases lying between them. Per germline, CDR1 SGHRS and CDR2 YFSETQ. The CDR3 contains 12 residues. DNA of the CDR3: TGCGCCAGCAGCTCAGACTTTGTTGAGCAGTTCTTC. Protein sequence: CASSSDFVEQFF.

This chain joins TRBV7-9 and TRBJ2-5; a weak D match, TRBD2 (5 bases). The germline V gene has CDR1 SEHNR and CDR2 FQNEAQ (reference sequence). This CDR3 has 16 amino acids. With 1 base removed from V and 5 bases from J, the gap between germline ends came to 17 bases. CDR3 region: CASSLGGLGLKETQYF. The CDR3 DNA sequence: TGTGCCAGCAGCTTAGGCGGGCTAGGTCTTAAGGAGACCCAGTACTTC.

V gene TRBV27 combines with J gene TRBJ1-2; 8 nucleotides line up with TRBD1. The germline CDR1 and CDR2 sequences are MNHEY and SMNVEV (reference sequence). The CDR3 runs 15 residues. V trimming: 4 bases; J trimming: 0 bases; junction bases outside the gene matches: 4. In DNA form, the CDR3 reads TGTGCCAGCAGTTCACAGGGGGACGCTAACTATGGCTACACCTTC. Translated, it gives CASSSQGDANYGYTF.